The 19 T cell receptor beta chains given below trace back to one sample, sequenced in a study of cytotoxic CD8 clonotypes in ibrutinib-treated CLL. Repertoires were generated with immunoSEQ multiplex PCR, while TCRdb's copy carries only in-frame clones and drops some. The sample lists 200,000 or so clones, roughly 77% seen once, with 5.9% in the top ten. The sequences come from PBMCs, collected after 12 months of ibrutinib treatment. The receptor set was obtained from a human donor with chronic lymphocytic leukemia.

This chain uses TRBV7-3 with TRBJ1-1; D gene ambiguous. V was shortened by 2 bases and J by 1 base, with 11 bases between the two germline ends. This CDR3 has 15 residues. Germline values: CDR1 SGHTA, CDR2 FQGTGA. The CDR3 loop is CASSLEARQNTEAFF. The CDR3 DNA follows: TGTGCCAGCAGCTTAGAAGCCCGACAGAACACTGAAGCTTTCTTT.

This chain connects TRBV27 to TRBJ1-5; TRBD1 matches 7 bases. CDR1 MNHEY and CDR2 SMNVEV come from the germline V gene (reference sequence). J was trimmed by 2 bases and V by 8 bases; bases with no gene match: 6. The length of the CDR3 is 14 residues. CDR3 nucleotides: TGTGCCAGCGGAGGGGGCTTTGGCAATCAGCCCCAGCATTTT. This gives the protein CASGGGFGNQPQHF.

The chain uses TRBV12-5 and TRBJ1-2; D gene uncertain. Per germline, CDR1 LGHNT and CDR2 FRNRAP. Trimming removed 2 bases from V and 2 bases from J, with 6 bases in between. There are 13 residues in the CDR3. The CDR3 protein is CASGLRENYGYTF. CDR3 coding DNA: TGTGCTAGTGGTTTGAGAGAAAACTATGGCTACACCTTC.

The chain joins TRBV7-5 to TRBJ1-5; the D segment call TRBD1 is taken from the table without a DNA check. TRBV7-5 has pseudogene status. The CDR3 has 16 amino acids. The CDR3 is CVRSFDQAGSNQPQHF. CDR3 in DNA: TGTGTCAGAAGCTTTGATCAGGCAGGTAGCAATCAGCCCCAGCATTTT.

This sequence joins TRBV30 and TRBJ2-1, with 9 bases fitting TRBD1. This CDR3 is built from 14 residues. V lost 2 bases and J lost 12; bases outside the gene matches: 11. The germline V gene encodes CDR1 GTSNPN and CDR2 SVGIG (reference sequence). The CDR3 loop reads CAWSRDRGIERQFF. The CDR3 region has the DNA TGTGCCTGGAGTAGAGACAGGGGGATAGAAAGGCAGTTCTTC.

The rearrangement uses TRBV14 and TRBJ2-1; D call uncertain. V was trimmed by 0 bases and J by 3 bases, leaving 12 bases between them. The germline CDR1 and CDR2 sequences are SGHDN and FVKESK. The CDR3 sequence is 16 residues long. CDR3 in DNA: TGTGCCAGCAGCCAAGACAAGGGTTCGATCTACAATGAGCAGTTCTTC. Residues: CASSQDKGSIYNEQFF.

The chain links TRBV29-1 to TRBJ2-1, with a weak D call TRBD2 (6 bases). V dropped 6 bases and J dropped 10 bases, with 22 bases sitting between them. The length of the CDR3 is 14 residues. Per germline, CDR1 SQVTM and CDR2 ANQGSEA. The CDR3 region has the DNA TGCAGCGTAGACACGGGACTCGCAGGCGGCGAGCAGTTCTTC. Its protein product is CSVDTGLAGGEQFF.

This clone was picked up a small number of times. DNA of the CDR3: TGTGCCAGCAGTACGTTAGCGGCCTCCTACAATGAGCAGTTCTTC. Translation gives CASSTLAASYNEQFF. This sequence joins TRBV28 and TRBJ2-1; maybe TRBD2 (6 bases). Looked up from germline, CDR1 is MDHEN and CDR2 is SYDVKM. V lost 5 bases to trimming and J lost 0 bases, with 11 bases between them. This CDR3 is built from 15 residues.

The rearrangement uses TRBV2 and TRBJ1-5; D is undetermined. Germline loops: CDR1 SNHLY, CDR2 FYNNEI. CDR3 length equals 13 residues. Trimming shortened V by 2 bases and J by 9 bases, and 11 bases separated the two germline ends. The DNA for the CDR3 is TGTGCCAGCAGTGAAATGGAATTAGGGCCCCAGCATTTT. As protein: CASSEMELGPQHF.

This sequence joins TRBV11-2 and TRBJ2-7; D unclear. The CDR3 has 14 residues. Germline V gives CDR1 SGHAT, CDR2 FQNNGV. V lost 0 bases, J lost 2 bases, and 8 bases lay in between. CDR3 in amino acids: CASSLEIATYEQYF. The CDR3, as DNA: TGTGCCAGCAGCTTAGAAATAGCCACCTACGAGCAGTACTTC. Full variable domain (missing parts from reference TRBV11-2 and TRBJ2-7): EAGVAQSPRYKIIEKRQSVAFWCNPISGHATLYWYQQILGQGPKLLIQFQNNGVVDDSQLPKDRFSAERLKGVDSTLKIQPAKLEDSAVYLCASSLEIATYEQYFGPGTRLTVT.

The chain couples TRBV28 to TRBJ1-2, with a possible D match to TRBD1 (5 bases). Trimming removed 5 bases at V and 5 bases at J, with 18 bases between. This CDR3 comprises 15 residues. Per the germline V gene, CDR1 is MDHEN and CDR2 is SYDVKM. The CDR3 region is CASSQGATGGYGYTF. The CDR3 DNA reads TGTGCCAGCAGTCAGGGAGCCACCGGAGGGTATGGCTACACCTTC.

The gene calls are TRBV6-5 and TRBJ1-5; 10 nucleotides line up with TRBD1. Germline V CDR1 and CDR2: MNHEY, SVGAGI. V shed 6 bases, J shed 2 bases, and the junction held 1 base outside the gene matches. The length of the CDR3 is 14 residues. The CDR3 region is CASRTGGGNQPQHF. CDR3 in DNA: TGTGCCAGCAGGACAGGGGGCGGCAATCAGCCCCAGCATTTT.

This chain connects TRBV2 to TRBJ2-1, with D possibly called TRBD1 or TRBD2 (5 bases each). The V gene's germline CDR1 is SNHLY and CDR2 FYNNEI. Deletions cut 6 bases from V and 1 base from J, with 13 bases between. This CDR3 comprises 15 residues. Here the CDR3 reads CASRGDRGSYNEQFF. CDR3 sequence (DNA): TGTGCCAGCAGGGGGGATCGTGGATCCTACAATGAGCAGTTCTTC.

The chain employs TRBV15 and TRBJ1-3; unclear D gene. The germline CDR1 and CDR2 sequences are LNHNV and YYDKDF (reference sequence). Deletions cut 0 bases from V and 0 bases from J, with 9 bases between. This CDR3 contains 16 residues. DNA for the CDR3: TGTGCCACCAGCAGAGATAGGCCTAACTCTGGAAACACCATATATTTT. Its translation is CATSRDRPNSGNTIYF.

This chain connects TRBV4-3 to TRBJ2-7; weak D call: TRBD1 (5 bases). Trimming removed 5 bases at V and 5 bases at J, with 16 bases between. Germline values: CDR1 LGHNA, CDR2 YSLEER. This CDR3 has 14 residues. CDR3 nucleotides: TGCGCCAGCAGCTCATCCAGGGTAAAGGACGAGCAGTACTTC. This sequence encodes CASSSSRVKDEQYF.

V is TRBV6-4 and J is TRBJ1-1, with 8 bases aligning to TRBD1. Germline assignment: CDR1 MRHNA and CDR2 SNTAGT. V dropped 4 bases and J dropped 5; count of bases not matched to a gene: 6. The CDR3 contains 14 residues. The CDR3 region is CASSARTGNTEAFF. CDR3 nucleotide sequence: TGTGCCAGCAGTGCCCGGACAGGGAATACTGAAGCTTTCTTT.

The chain recombines TRBV5-1 with TRBJ2-5, with 10 bases lining up with TRBD1. V was clipped by 4 bases and J by 5 bases; unmatched bases: 5. CDR1 SGHRS and CDR2 YFSETQ come from the germline V gene. This CDR3 contains 14 residues. CDR3: CASSTGTGEETQYF. DNA of the CDR3: TGCGCCAGCAGCACCGGGACAGGGGAGGAGACCCAGTACTTC.

V usage is TRBV5-8 and J usage is TRBJ1-5; tentative D call: TRBD1 (6 bases). V gave up 3 bases and J gave up 0 bases, with 19 bases separating them. This CDR3 region has 18 residues. Per the germline V gene, CDR1 is SGHTS and CDR2 is YDEGEE. The CDR3 DNA sequence: TGTGCCAGCAGCTCAATTCCGGGACATTACTATAGCAATCAGCCCCAGCATTTT. This gives the protein CASSSIPGHYYSNQPQHF.

The chain links TRBV14 to TRBJ1-1, with D possibly matching TRBD1 (6 bases). Germline V gene data show CDR1 as SGHDN and CDR2 as FVKESK. Between the trimmed V and J ends, which lost 4 bases and 5 bases, there was a span of 17 bases. CDR3 length equals 15 residues. The CDR3 nucleotides are TGTGCCAGCAGCCTGACGCGGGGGGCGGCGACTGAAGCTTTCTTT. It codes for CASSLTRGAATEAFF.